These 30 T cell receptor beta chains originate from one sample sequenced in a study of blood T cell repertoires in COVID-19. Assay used: immunoSEQ multiplex PCR; TCRdb lists only in-frame clones, some missing. The table includes 35,000 to 45,000 clones, around 73% detected once. Sample: peripheral blood. These receptors all stem from a man aged 70-80 years with acute or convalescent COVID-19.

CDR3 in DNA: TGTGCCAGCAGTGAAGGGGGGCTAGCGGGAGGTCCCGGGGAGCTGTTTTTT. It encodes CASSEGGLAGGPGELFF. The chain recombines TRBV2 with TRBJ2-2; 11 nucleotides match TRBD2. This CDR3 comprises 17 residues. CDR1 and CDR2 from the germline V gene are SNHLY and FYNNEI. V shed 1 base and J 6 bases; nucleotides not matched to a gene: 7.

In its sample, this clone was seen once. The V and J genes are TRBV15 and TRBJ1-4; 8 bases agree with TRBD1. Trimming took 3 bases from V and 10 from J; bases not matched to a gene: 16. The CDR3 is made up of 17 amino acids. Germline V gene data show CDR1 as LNHNV and CDR2 as YYDKDF (reference sequence). The DNA for the CDR3 is TGTGCCACCAGCAGGAGGGACAGGCAAGGGGAGATGGGAAAACTGTTTTTT. Translating it yields CATSRRDRQGEMGKLFF.

The V and J genes are TRBV14 and TRBJ1-1, with D uncertain. Germline CDR1 SGHDN, CDR2 FVKESK. V lost 5 bases to trimming and J lost 5 bases, with 18 bases between them. This CDR3 is 15 amino acids long. The CDR3 sequence: CASSLKPREDTEAFF. In DNA form, the CDR3 reads TGTGCCAGCAGCTTAAAACCCCGGGAGGATACTGAAGCTTTCTTT.

The rearrangement joins TRBV5-4 to TRBJ2-1; 7 bases agree with TRBD2. The CDR3 contains 14 residues. Trimming removed 1 base from V and 5 bases from J; junction bases left unmatched: 3. Per the germline V gene, CDR1 is SGHNT and CDR2 is YYREEE (reference sequence). This CDR3 reads CASSLRGGDNEQFF. In DNA, the CDR3 is TGTGCCAGCAGCTTGCGCGGGGGAGACAATGAGCAGTTCTTC.

This sequence joins TRBV7-2 and TRBJ2-2; D might be TRBD2 (5 bases). V gave up 1 base and J gave up 2 bases, with 17 bases separating them. Germline V gives CDR1 SGHTA, CDR2 FQGNSA. The CDR3 extends over 18 amino acids. CDR3 DNA sequence: TGTGCCAGCAGCTTAGAGTTCTTCAGCGACTACAACACCGGGGAGCTGTTTTTT. Its translation: CASSLEFFSDYNTGELFF.

V is TRBV19 and J is TRBJ1-2; 8 bases match TRBD1. CDR3 length: 15 residues. After removal of 0 bases from V and 2 bases from J, the junction contained 2 bases not matched to a gene. CDR1 LNHDA and CDR2 SQIVND come from the germline V gene (reference sequence). CDR3 nucleotides: TGTGCCAGTAGTATAGATGGACAGGGAAACTATGGCTACACCTTC. Amino acids: CASSIDGQGNYGYTF.

CDR3 sequence reads: CASSPRDRGRQKLFF. Written as DNA, the CDR3 is TGTGCCAGCAGTCCACGGGACAGGGGGCGGCAAAAACTGTTTTTT. This chain links TRBV6-5 with TRBJ1-4; TRBD1 matches at 12 bases. The V gene's germline CDR1 is MNHEY and CDR2 SVGAGI. Trimming took 5 bases from V and 9 from J; bases not matched to a gene: 7. This CDR3 contains 15 residues.

This chain links TRBV2 with TRBJ2-1, with D hard to call. This CDR3 is built from 12 residues. Per the germline V gene, CDR1 is SNHLY and CDR2 is FYNNEI. The ends were cut back, 3 bases at V and 6 bases at J, with 6 bases in the middle. The CDR3 is CASSDPVNEQFF. In DNA, the CDR3 is TGTGCCAGCAGTGATCCGGTCAATGAGCAGTTCTTC.

This clone has a single count. The chain employs TRBV18 and TRBJ1-1; D is undetermined. In germline, CDR1 is KGHSH, CDR2 LQKENI. The germline V and J ends were trimmed by 4 bases and 3 bases, with 9 bases remaining between them. The CDR3 extends over 13 amino acids. CDR3: CASSLGPDTEAFF. The CDR3 DNA reads as TGTGCCAGCTCACTGGGCCCTGACACTGAAGCTTTCTTT.

This clone came up once. The chain links TRBV10-3 to TRBJ2-5, with a weak D call TRBD1 (6 bases). V was trimmed by 3 bases and J by 4 bases, leaving 9 bases between them. Germline V gives CDR1 ENHRY, CDR2 SYGVKD. There are 13 residues in the CDR3. CDR3: CAISDGQTETQYF. CDR3 nucleotides: TGTGCCATCAGTGATGGACAGACAGAGACCCAGTACTTC.

This chain uses TRBV5-4 with TRBJ2-7, with 8 positions matching TRBD1. The germline V gene encodes CDR1 SGHNT and CDR2 YYREEE (reference sequence). J gave up 3 bases and V 0 bases, and 5 bases lay outside the gene matches. The CDR3 covers 15 residues. The CDR3 nucleotides read TGTGCCAGCAGCTTGGGGGACAGGAAGAACTACGAGCAGTACTTC. Protein product: CASSLGDRKNYEQYF.

The chain recombines TRBV18 with TRBJ2-7, with D possibly being TRBD2 (6 bases). The germline CDR1 and CDR2 sequences are KGHSH and LQKENI. The CDR3 runs to 12 residues. Trimming left V 5 bases short and J 5 bases short, with 10 bases between. The CDR3 DNA follows: TGTGCCAGCTCATCGGGCGGGAACGAGCAGTACTTC. Encoded protein: CASSSGGNEQYF.

The chain uses TRBV9 and TRBJ2-5; D ambiguous. V lost 2 bases and J 1 base, leaving 6 bases between the germline ends. Germline V CDR1 and CDR2: SGDLS, YYNGEE. This CDR3 is built from 13 residues. The CDR3, as DNA: TGTGCCAGCAGCGTGTCCAGCCAAGAGACCCAGTACTTC. It translates to CASSVSSQETQYF.

The chain couples TRBV25-1 to TRBJ1-1; D might be TRBD1 (5 bases). Germline V gives CDR1 MGHDK, CDR2 SYGVNS. V was trimmed by 4 bases and J by 10 bases, leaving 13 bases between them. The CDR3 sequence is 12 residues long. The CDR3 nucleotides read TGTGCCAGCAGTGCAGGGTACGAGCGAGCTTTCTTT. This codes for CASSAGYERAFF.

The chain employs TRBV7-9 and TRBJ2-2; possible D gene TRBD1, 6 bases. There are 16 residues in the CDR3. V dropped 5 bases and J dropped 6 bases, with 19 bases sitting between them. Germline CDR1 and CDR2: SEHNR and FQNEAQ (reference sequence). CDR3: CASSEIVGARAGELFF. CDR3 DNA sequence: TGTGCCAGCAGCGAGATAGTGGGGGCTAGAGCCGGGGAGCTGTTTTTT.

The chain has TRBV6-2 or TRBV6-3 and TRBJ2-7; 7 bases fit TRBD2. The junction had 13 bases not matched to a gene; V was cut back by 2 bases and J by 9 bases. This CDR3 has 15 residues. Germline V lookup: CDR1 MNHEY, CDR2 SVGEGT. CDR3 amino acids: CASSYPLASERGQYF. The CDR3 bases are TGTGCCAGCAGTTACCCACTAGCGTCCGAGAGGGGGCAGTACTTC.

The J gene is TRBJ1-5, the V gene TRBV28, with 7 nucleotides matching TRBD1. The trim removed 3 bases at V and 5 bases at J, leaving 7 bases unmatched. Germline V gives CDR1 MDHEN, CDR2 SYDVKM. The CDR3 consists of 15 residues. The CDR3 sequence is CASSLLIQGDQPQHF. The DNA of the CDR3 is TGTGCCAGCAGTTTGTTAATCCAGGGGGATCAGCCCCAGCATTTT. The variable domain in full, with the rest retrieved from reference TRBV28 and TRBJ1-5, is DVKVTQSSRYLVKRTGEKVFLECVQDMDHENMFWYRQDPGLGLRLIYFSYDVKMKEKGDIPEGYSVSREKKERFSLILESASTNQTSMYLCASSLLIQGDQPQHFGDGTRLSIL.

This clone was detected only once. This chain joins TRBV24-1 and TRBJ2-3; 10 bases map to TRBD1. The V gene end was trimmed by 0 bases and the J gene end by 5 bases; junction bases not matched to a gene: 7. The CDR3 has 17 residues. From germline, CDR1 is KGHDR and CDR2 SFDVKD. In nucleotides, the CDR3 is TGTGCCACCAGTGATTTGACGGGACAGGGGAGAGTAGATACGCAGTATTTT. It translates to CATSDLTGQGRVDTQYF.

The chain combines TRBV4-3 with TRBJ1-2; 7 bases are shared with TRBD1. This CDR3 has 16 residues. The germline CDR1 and CDR2 sequences are LGHNA and YSLEER. V shed 0 bases and J 4 bases; nucleotides not matched to a gene: 8. This CDR3 reads CASSQDSTGISYGYTF. CDR3 nucleotides: TGCGCCAGCAGCCAAGATTCGACAGGGATCAGCTATGGCTACACCTTC.

This clone was seen a single time. A much larger clone lies a single base off, so this may be a read error. The final CDR3 position lacks the conserved phenylalanine or tryptophan, pointing to a likely read error. The rearrangement links TRBV4-1 to TRBJ1-2; 12 bases agree with TRBD1. Germline CDR1 is MGHRA and CDR2 is YSYEKL. The CDR3 is made up of 18 amino acids. Unmatched junction bases numbered 7, after V lost 2 bases and J lost 0 bases. CDR3 DNA sequence: TGCGCCAGCAGCCAACACACCGGGACAGGGGGCCCTAACTATGGCTACACCCTC. It yields the protein CASSQHTGTGGPNYGYTL.

The rearrangement joins TRBV30 to TRBJ2-7; D is uncertain. The V gene lost 3 bases and the J gene lost 3 bases, with 12 bases spanning the gap. The V gene's germline CDR1 is GTSNPN and CDR2 SVGIG (reference sequence). The CDR3 has 13 residues. CDR3 DNA: TGTGCCTGGAGCGAGTCATTTGGCTACGAGCAGTACTTC. The encoded protein is CAWSESFGYEQYF.

The chain joins TRBV29-1 to TRBJ2-7, with TRBD2 matching 7 bases. The V gene's germline CDR1 is SQVTM and CDR2 ANQGSEA. V was clipped by 4 bases and J by 0 bases; unmatched bases: 3. The CDR3 totals 13 residues. CDR3 in amino acids: CSVGGGISYEQYF. As DNA, the CDR3 is TGCAGCGTTGGCGGGGGAATCTCCTACGAGCAGTACTTC.

The chain couples TRBV28 to TRBJ2-7; TRBD2 aligns across 12 bases. CDR3 size: 17 residues. The junction had 6 bases not matched to a gene; V was cut back by 3 bases and J by 0 bases. Looked up from germline, CDR1 is MDHEN and CDR2 is SYDVKM. Written as DNA, the CDR3 is TGTGCCAGCAGTTTCGGGACTAGCGGGCCGAGCTCCTACGAGCAGTACTTC. Amino acids: CASSFGTSGPSSYEQYF.

The V gene is TRBV28, the J gene TRBJ1-1, with D hard to call. Trimming stripped 4 bases from V and 0 bases from J, with 6 bases between. The CDR3 is 13 amino acids. Germline assignment: CDR1 MDHEN and CDR2 SYDVKM. CDR3 DNA sequence: TGTGCCAGCAGTTCTGAGTTGAACACTGAAGCTTTCTTT. Translation: CASSSELNTEAFF. Using reference TRBV28 and TRBJ1-1 for the parts outside the CDR3, the full variable domain is DVKVTQSSRYLVKRTGEKVFLECVQDMDHENMFWYRQDPGLGLRLIYFSYDVKMKEKGDIPEGYSVSREKKERFSLILESASTNQTSMYLCASSSELNTEAFFGQGTRLTVV.

The V call is TRBV7-6, the J call TRBJ2-5; 7 bases line up with TRBD2. After removal of 2 bases from V and 3 bases from J, the junction contained 15 bases not matched to a gene. There are 18 residues in the CDR3. CDR1 and CDR2 (germline): SGHVS, FNYEAQ. For the CDR3, the DNA is TGTGCCAGCAGCTTACGGGGAGCGGGAAGGGATGTAAAAGAGACCCAGTACTTC. This sequence encodes CASSLRGAGRDVKETQYF. The whole variable domain, filled in from reference TRBV7-6 and TRBJ2-5, reads GAGVSQSPRYKVTKRGQDVALRCDPISGHVSLYWYRQALGQGPEFLTYFNYEAQQDKSGLPNDRFSAERPEGSISTLTIQRTEQRDSAMYRCASSLRGAGRDVKETQYFGPGTRLLVL.

This chain joins TRBV6-5 and TRBJ2-3, with a possible D match to TRBD1 (6 bases). V was clipped by 5 bases and J by 1 base, with 10 bases between them. This CDR3 is built from 14 residues. CDR1 and CDR2 from the germline V gene are MNHEY and SVGAGI. The CDR3 bases are TGTGCCAGCAGTAGATACAGGGGCACAGATACGCAGTATTTT. Protein sequence: CASSRYRGTDTQYF.

The CDR3 region has the DNA TGTGCCAGCAGTGAAGGGTTGCTACCTGGCTCCTACGAGCAGTACTTC. Its protein product is CASSEGLLPGSYEQYF. This chain links TRBV2 with TRBJ2-7; D gene unclear. CDR3 length: 16 residues. In germline, CDR1 is SNHLY, CDR2 FYNNEI. Trimming took off 1 base at V and 0 bases at J, with 13 bases between the two ends.

The chain joins TRBV14 to TRBJ2-7, with 9 bases identical to TRBD1. The CDR3 extends over 14 amino acids. Germline V gives CDR1 SGHDN, CDR2 FVKESK. V lost 4 bases, J lost 3 bases, and 4 bases stayed unmatched. The CDR3 spells CASSPGQGYYEQYF. DNA for the CDR3: TGTGCCAGCAGCCCGGGACAGGGATACTACGAGCAGTACTTC.

The gene calls are TRBV19 and TRBJ2-1; TRBD2 aligns across 11 bases. The length of the CDR3 is 15 residues. CDR1 is LNHDA, CDR2 SQIVND, per germline (reference sequence). After removal of 5 bases from V and 7 bases from J, the junction contained 7 bases not matched to a gene. The CDR3: CASSRTSGSSNEQFF. DNA of the CDR3: TGTGCCAGTAGTCGTACTAGCGGGAGTTCGAATGAGCAGTTCTTC.

This chain uses TRBV5-1 with TRBJ2-7; 8 bases are shared with TRBD1. After removal of 6 bases from V and 5 bases from J, the junction contained 16 bases not matched to a gene. Germline lookup yields CDR1 SGHRS and CDR2 YFSETQ. The CDR3 extends over 16 amino acids. The DNA of the CDR3 is TGCGCCAGCAATAGACAGGGGCCCCAAGGGACCGACGAGCAGTACTTC. It translates to CASNRQGPQGTDEQYF. Supplemented by reference TRBV5-1 and TRBJ2-7, the full variable domain reads KAGVTQTPRYLIKTRGQQVTLSCSPISGHRSVSWYQQTPGQGLQFLFEYFSETQRNKGNFPGRFSGRQFSNSRSEMNVSTLELGDSALYLCASNRQGPQGTDEQYFGPGTRLTVT.